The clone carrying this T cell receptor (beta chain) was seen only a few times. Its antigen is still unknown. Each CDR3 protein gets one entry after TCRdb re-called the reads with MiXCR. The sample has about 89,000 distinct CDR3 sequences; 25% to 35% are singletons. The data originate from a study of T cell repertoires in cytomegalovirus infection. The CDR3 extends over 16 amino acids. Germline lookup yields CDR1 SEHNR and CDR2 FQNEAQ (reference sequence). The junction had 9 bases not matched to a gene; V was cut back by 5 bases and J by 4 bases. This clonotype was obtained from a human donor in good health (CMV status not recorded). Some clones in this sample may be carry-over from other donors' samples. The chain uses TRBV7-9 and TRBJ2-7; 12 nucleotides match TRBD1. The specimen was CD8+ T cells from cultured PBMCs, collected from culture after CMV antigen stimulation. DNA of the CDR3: TGTGCCAGCAGCACCAAGGGGGACAGGGGGCTTTACGAGCAGTACTTC. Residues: CASSTKGDRGLYEQYF.